The subject of this entry is one T cell receptor beta chain. The data were taken from a study of blood T cell repertoires in COVID-19. Assay: immunoSEQ multiplex PCR; the TCRdb copy retains only in-frame clones and omits some. The sample yields tens of thousands of clones, 70% to 90% seen once. The clonotype comes from a man older than 75 with active or convalescent COVID-19. Specimen: peripheral blood.

DNA for the CDR3: TGTGCCAGCGGTAGGGGGGGTTCACCCCTCCACTTT. Translation: CASGRGGSPLHF. The chain couples TRBV6-6 to TRBJ1-6, with D maybe TRBD1 (6 bases). Germline lookup yields CDR1 MNHNY and CDR2 SVGAGI (reference sequence). The CDR3 covers 12 residues. V gave up 8 bases and J gave up 9 bases, with 11 bases separating them.